This entry features one T cell receptor (beta chain) sequence. This entry belongs to a study of blood T cell repertoires in COVID-19. Study-wide context: From T cells, B-cell-depleted T cells, or PBMCs came the material, which was cDNA or gDNA.

The V and J ends lost 1 base and 2 bases, in that order; junction bases with no gene match: 9. The CDR3 consists of 18 residues. From germline, CDR1 is LNHNV and CDR2 YYDKDF (reference sequence). In the original processing: Estimation of nucleated cell counts was performed using reference gene primer amplification. Some clones are missing from TCRdb's copy, which holds only in-frame ones; the method was immunoSEQ multiplex PCR. V and J calls and clone size are as listed in that table; D and trimming were resolved from the DNA. This table has approximately 280,000 clones, approximately 90% appearing once.

The chain recombines TRBV15 with TRBJ2-3; TRBD2 aligns across 10 bases. Sequencing used peripheral blood. The source of this sequence is a woman in her 30s with COVID-19, enrolled during active disease. In nucleotides, the CDR3 is TGTGCCACCAGCAGAGGGTCCCGAACTAGCGGGGTCACAGATACGCAGTATTTT. This codes for CATSRGSRTSGVTDTQYF.